This T cell receptor beta chain stems from a study of T cells after yellow fever vaccination. Overall study findings and caveats: Almost all vaccine-responding clonotypes escaped detection in sorted memory subsets on day 0.

In its sample, this clonotype was seen many times. TCRdb used MiXCR to reprocess the 5' RACE reads, holding one entry per CDR3 protein. The sample has roughly 4,400 distinct CDR3 sequences, roughly 3.4% seen once. Per the germline V gene, CDR1 is ENHRY and CDR2 is SYGVKD. Between the trimmed V and J ends, which lost 3 bases and 5 bases, there was a span of 10 bases. This CDR3 is 14 amino acids long. The chain couples TRBV10-3 to TRBJ1-4; D unclear. The sequence was obtained from a young man who received the YFV17D yellow fever vaccine. Here the sequenced sample was PBMCs, either bulk or a sorted T-cell subset (CD4+, CD8+, memory, or dextramer-sorted; not recorded which), taken 15 days after the yellow fever booster vaccination. The CDR3 region has the DNA TGTGCCATCAGTGACAGCTTACTGAATGAAAAACTGTTTTTT. Its protein product is CAISDSLLNEKLFF.